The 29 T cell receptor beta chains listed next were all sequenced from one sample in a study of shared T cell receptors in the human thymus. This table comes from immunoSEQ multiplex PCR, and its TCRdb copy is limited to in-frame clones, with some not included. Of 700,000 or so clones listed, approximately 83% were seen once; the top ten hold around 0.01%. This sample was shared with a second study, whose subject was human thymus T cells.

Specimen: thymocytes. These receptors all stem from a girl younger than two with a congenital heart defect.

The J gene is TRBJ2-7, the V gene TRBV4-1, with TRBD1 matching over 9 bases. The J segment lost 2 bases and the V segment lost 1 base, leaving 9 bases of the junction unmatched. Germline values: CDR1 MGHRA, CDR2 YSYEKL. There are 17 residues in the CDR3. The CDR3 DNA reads TGCGCCAGCAGCCAAGTCACCTCCGGGACAGGGACCTACGAGCAGTACTTC. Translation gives CASSQVTSGTGTYEQYF.

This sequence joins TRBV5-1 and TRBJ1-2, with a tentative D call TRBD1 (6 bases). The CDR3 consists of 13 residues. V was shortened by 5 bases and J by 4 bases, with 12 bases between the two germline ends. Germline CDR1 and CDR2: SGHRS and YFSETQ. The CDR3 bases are TGCGCCAGCAGTGACAGGAGACGCTATGGCTACACCTTC. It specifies CASSDRRRYGYTF.

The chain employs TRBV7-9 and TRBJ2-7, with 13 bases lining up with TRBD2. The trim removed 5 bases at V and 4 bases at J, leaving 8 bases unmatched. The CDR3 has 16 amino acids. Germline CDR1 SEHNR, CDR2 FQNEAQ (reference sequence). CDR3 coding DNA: TGTGCCAGCAGCGGCGGGACTAGCGGGACCCCATACGAGCAGTACTTC. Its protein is CASSGGTSGTPYEQYF.

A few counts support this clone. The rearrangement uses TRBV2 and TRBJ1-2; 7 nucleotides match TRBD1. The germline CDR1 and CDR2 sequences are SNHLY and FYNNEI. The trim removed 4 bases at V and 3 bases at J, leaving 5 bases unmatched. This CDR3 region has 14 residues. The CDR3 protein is CASSARDSHYGYTF. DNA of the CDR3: TGTGCCAGCAGTGCACGGGACAGCCACTATGGCTACACCTTC.

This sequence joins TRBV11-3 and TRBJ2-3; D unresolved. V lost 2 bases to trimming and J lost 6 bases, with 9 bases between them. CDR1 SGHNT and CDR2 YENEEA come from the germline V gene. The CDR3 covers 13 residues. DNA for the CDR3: TGTGCCAGCAGCTTAACGGTGGGCGATACGCAGTATTTT. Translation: CASSLTVGDTQYF.

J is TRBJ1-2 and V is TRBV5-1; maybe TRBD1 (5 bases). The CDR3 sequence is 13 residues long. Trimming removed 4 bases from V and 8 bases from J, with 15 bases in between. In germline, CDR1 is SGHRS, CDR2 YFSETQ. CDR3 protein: CASSPGAGGGYTF. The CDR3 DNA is TGCGCCAGCAGCCCCGGGGCCGGGGGAGGCTACACCTTC.

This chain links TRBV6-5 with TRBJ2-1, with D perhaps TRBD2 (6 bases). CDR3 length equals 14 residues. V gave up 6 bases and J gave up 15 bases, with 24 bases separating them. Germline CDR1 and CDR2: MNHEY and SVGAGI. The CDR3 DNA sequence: TGTGCCAGCAGCCCCTCCGGGGGAAGGGGACTCACGTTCTTC. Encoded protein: CASSPSGGRGLTFF.

This chain's CDR3 is CASSRESGALAKNIQYF. The CDR3 nucleotides read TGCGCCAGCAGCCGGGAGAGCGGGGCCTTAGCCAAAAACATTCAGTACTTC. The chain recombines TRBV5-1 with TRBJ2-4, with 7 bases matching TRBD2. Per the germline V gene, CDR1 is SGHRS and CDR2 is YFSETQ. Losses at the gene ends were 4 bases for V and 0 bases for J; bases not matched to a gene: 10. The CDR3 runs to 17 residues.

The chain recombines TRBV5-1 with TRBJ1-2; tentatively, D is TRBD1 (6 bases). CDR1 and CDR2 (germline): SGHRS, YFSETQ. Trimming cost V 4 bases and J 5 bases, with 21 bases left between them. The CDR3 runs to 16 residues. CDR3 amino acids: CASSTIEKDRGYGYTF. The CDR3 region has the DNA TGCGCCAGCAGCACAATAGAGAAGGACAGAGGGTATGGCTACACCTTC.

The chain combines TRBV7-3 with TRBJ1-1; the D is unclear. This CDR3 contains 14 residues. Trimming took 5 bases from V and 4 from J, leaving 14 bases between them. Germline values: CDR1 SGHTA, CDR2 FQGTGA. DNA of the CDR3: TGTGCCAGCAGCCCCAGCGGTCGGATCACTGAAGCTTTCTTT. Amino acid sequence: CASSPSGRITEAFF.

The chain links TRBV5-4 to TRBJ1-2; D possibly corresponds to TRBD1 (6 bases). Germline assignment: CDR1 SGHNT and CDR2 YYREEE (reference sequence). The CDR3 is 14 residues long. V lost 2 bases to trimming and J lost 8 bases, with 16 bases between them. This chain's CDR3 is CASSLPGQSEGYTF. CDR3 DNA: TGTGCCAGCAGCTTACCCGGACAGTCGGAGGGCTACACCTTC.

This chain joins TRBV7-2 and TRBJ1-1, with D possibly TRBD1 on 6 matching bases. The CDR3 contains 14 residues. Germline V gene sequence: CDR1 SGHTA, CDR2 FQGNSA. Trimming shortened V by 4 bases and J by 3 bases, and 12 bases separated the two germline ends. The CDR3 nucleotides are TGTGCCAGCAGCTCCAACCCAGGGGACACTGAAGCTTTCTTT. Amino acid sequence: CASSSNPGDTEAFF.

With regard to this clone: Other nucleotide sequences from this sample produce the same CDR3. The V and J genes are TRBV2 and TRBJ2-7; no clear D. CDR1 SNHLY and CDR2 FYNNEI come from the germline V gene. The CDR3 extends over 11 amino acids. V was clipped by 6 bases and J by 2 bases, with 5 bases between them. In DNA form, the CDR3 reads TGTGCCAGCAGACTGACCTACGAGCAGTACTTC. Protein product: CASRLTYEQYF.

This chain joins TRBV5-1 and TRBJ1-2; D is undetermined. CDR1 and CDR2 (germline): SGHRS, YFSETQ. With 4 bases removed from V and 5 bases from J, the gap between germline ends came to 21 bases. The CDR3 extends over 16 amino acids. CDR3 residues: CASSPVPGGGLYGYTF. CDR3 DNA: TGCGCCAGCAGCCCGGTTCCGGGTGGAGGTTTATATGGCTACACCTTC.

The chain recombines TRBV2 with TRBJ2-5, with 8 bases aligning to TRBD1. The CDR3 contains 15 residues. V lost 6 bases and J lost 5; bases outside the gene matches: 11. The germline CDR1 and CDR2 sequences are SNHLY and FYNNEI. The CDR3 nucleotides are TGTGCCAGCAGGAACGGGTTTTGGGACAGGGAGACCCAGTACTTC. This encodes CASRNGFWDRETQYF.

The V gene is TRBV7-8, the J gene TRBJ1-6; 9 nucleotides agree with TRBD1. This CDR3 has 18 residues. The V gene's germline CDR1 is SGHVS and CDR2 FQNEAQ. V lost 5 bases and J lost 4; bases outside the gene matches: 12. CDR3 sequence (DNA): TGTGCCAGCAGCGTTAGGGGGGGACAGGGCGAATATAATTCACCCCTCCACTTT. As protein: CASSVRGGQGEYNSPLHF. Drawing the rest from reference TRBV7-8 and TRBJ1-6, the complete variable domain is GAGVSQSPRYKVAKRGQDVALRCDPISGHVSLFWYQQALGQGPEFLTYFQNEAQLDKSGLPSDRFFAERPEGSVSTLKIQRTQQEDSAVYLCASSVRGGQGEYNSPLHFGNGTRLTVT.

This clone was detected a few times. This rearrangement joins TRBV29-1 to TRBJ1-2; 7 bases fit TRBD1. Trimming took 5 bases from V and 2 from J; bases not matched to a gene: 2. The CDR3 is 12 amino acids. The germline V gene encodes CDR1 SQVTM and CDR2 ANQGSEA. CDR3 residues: CSVRQGNYGYTF. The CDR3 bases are TGCAGCGTTCGACAGGGAAACTATGGCTACACCTTC.

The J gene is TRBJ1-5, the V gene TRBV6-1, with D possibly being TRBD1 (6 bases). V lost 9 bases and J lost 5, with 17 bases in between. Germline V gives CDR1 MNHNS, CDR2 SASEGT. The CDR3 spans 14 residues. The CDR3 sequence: CASSGHYPDQPQHF. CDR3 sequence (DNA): TGTGCCAGTTCGGGACACTACCCTGATCAGCCCCAGCATTTT.

This CDR3 reads CASGPSVHTGHNSPLHF. CDR3 nucleotide sequence: TGTGCCAGCGGCCCATCAGTCCACACTGGGCATAATTCACCCCTCCACTTT. The chain links TRBV5-4 to TRBJ1-6; D is undetermined. Germline-derived CDR1 and CDR2 are SGHNT and YYREEE (reference sequence). Trimming removed 7 bases at V and 5 bases at J, with 22 bases between. The CDR3 has 17 residues. Supplemented by reference TRBV5-4 and TRBJ1-6, the full variable domain reads ETGVTQSPTHLIKTRGQQVTLRCSSQSGHNTVSWYQQALGQGPQFIFQYYREEENGRGNFPPRFSGLQFPNYSSELNVNALELDDSALYLCASGPSVHTGHNSPLHFGNGTRLTVT.

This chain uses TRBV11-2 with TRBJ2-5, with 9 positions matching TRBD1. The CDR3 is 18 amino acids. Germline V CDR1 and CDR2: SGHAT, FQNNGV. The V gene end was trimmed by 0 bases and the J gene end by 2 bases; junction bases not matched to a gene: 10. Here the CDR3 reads CASSLDLGQGRWQETQYF. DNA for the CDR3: TGTGCCAGCAGCTTAGATCTGGGACAGGGAAGGTGGCAAGAGACCCAGTACTTC.

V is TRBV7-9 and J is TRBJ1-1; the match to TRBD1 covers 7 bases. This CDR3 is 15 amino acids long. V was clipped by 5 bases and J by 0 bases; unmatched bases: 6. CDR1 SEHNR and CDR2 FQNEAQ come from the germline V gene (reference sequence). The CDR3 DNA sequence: TGTGCCAGCAGCGGACGACAGGGCTTGAACACTGAAGCTTTCTTT. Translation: CASSGRQGLNTEAFF.

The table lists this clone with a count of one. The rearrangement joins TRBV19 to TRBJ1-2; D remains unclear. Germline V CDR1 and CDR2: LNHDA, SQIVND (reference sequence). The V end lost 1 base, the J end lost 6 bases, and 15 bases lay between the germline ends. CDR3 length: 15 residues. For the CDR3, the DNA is TGTGCCAGTAGTATAGTTCGACGGGGTTGTGATGGCTACACCTTC. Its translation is CASSIVRRGCDGYTF.

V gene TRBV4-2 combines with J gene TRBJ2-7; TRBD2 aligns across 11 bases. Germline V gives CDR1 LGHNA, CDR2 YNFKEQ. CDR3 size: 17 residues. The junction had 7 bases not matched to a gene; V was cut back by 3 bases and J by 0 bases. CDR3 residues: CASSQWGLAASSYEQYF. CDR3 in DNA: TGTGCCAGCAGCCAGTGGGGACTAGCGGCGAGCTCCTACGAGCAGTACTTC.

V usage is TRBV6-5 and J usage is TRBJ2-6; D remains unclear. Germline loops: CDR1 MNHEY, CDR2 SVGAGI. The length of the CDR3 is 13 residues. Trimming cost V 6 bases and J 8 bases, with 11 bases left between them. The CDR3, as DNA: TGTGCCAGCAGGACCCCACAGACCAACGTCCTGACTTTC. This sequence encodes CASRTPQTNVLTF.

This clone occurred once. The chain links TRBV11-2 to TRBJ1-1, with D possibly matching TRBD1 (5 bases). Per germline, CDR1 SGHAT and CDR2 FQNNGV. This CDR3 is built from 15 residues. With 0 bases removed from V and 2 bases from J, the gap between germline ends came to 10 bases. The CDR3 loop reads CASSLDAGFNTEAFF. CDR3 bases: TGTGCCAGCAGCTTAGACGCAGGGTTCAACACTGAAGCTTTCTTT.

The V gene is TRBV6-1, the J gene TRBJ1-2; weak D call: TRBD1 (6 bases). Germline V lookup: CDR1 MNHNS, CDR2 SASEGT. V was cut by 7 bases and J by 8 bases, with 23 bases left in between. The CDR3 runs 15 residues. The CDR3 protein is CASTPPRTEYGGYTF. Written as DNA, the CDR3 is TGTGCCAGCACCCCTCCCCGGACAGAGTACGGCGGCTACACCTTC.

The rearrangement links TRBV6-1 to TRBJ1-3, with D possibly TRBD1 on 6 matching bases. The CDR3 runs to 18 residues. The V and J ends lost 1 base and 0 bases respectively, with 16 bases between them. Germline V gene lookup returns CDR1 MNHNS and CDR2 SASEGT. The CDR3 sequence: CASSEGGGRGSSGNTIYF. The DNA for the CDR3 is TGTGCCAGCAGTGAAGGCGGGGGGCGGGGGAGCTCTGGAAACACCATATATTTT.

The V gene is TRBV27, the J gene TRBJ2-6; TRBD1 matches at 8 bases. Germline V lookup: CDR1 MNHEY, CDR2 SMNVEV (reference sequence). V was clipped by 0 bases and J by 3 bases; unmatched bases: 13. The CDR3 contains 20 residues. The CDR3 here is CASSLSGQGSVAGGANVLTF. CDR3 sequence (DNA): TGTGCCAGCAGTTTATCCGGACAGGGCTCTGTTGCTGGTGGGGCCAACGTCCTGACTTTC.

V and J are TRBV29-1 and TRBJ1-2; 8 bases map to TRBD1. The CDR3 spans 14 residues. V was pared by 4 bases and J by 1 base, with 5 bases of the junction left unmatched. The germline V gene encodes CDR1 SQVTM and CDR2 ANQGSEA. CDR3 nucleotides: TGCAGCGTTGTAGGGACAGGACATAACTATGGCTACACCTTC. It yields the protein CSVVGTGHNYGYTF.